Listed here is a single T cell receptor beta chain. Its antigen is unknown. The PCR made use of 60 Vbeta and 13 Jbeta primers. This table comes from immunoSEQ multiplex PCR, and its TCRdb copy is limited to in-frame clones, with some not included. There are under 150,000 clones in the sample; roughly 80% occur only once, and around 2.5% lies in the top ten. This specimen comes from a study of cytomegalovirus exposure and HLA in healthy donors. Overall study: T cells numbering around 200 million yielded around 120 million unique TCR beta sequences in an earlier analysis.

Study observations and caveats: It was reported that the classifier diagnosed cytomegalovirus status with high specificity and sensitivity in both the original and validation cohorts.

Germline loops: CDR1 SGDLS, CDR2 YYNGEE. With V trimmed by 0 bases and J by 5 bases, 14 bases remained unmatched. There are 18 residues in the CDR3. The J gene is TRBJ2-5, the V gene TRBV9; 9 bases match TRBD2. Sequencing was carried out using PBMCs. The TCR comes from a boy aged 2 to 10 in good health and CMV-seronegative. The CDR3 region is CASSVGPRGSGSEETQYF. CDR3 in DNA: TGTGCCAGCAGCGTAGGCCCCCGAGGTAGCGGGAGTGAGGAGACCCAGTACTTC.